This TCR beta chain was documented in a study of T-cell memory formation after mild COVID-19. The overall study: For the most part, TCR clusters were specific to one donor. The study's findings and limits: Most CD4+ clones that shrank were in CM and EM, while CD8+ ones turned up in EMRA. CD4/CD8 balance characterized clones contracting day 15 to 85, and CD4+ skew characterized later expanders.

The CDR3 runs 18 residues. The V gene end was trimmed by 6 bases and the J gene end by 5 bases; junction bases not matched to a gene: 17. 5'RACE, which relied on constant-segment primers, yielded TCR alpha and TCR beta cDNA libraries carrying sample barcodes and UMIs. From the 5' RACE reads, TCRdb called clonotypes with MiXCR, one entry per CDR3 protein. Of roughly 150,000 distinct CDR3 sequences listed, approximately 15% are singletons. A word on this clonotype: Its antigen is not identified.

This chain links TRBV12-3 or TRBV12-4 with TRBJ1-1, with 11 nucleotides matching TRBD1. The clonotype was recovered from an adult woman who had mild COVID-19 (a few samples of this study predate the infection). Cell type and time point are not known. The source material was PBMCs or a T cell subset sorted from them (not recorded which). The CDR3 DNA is TGTGCCAGCAGACCACCCCGGACAGGGGGCTATTCAGGGACTGAAGCTTTCTTT. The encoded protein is CASRPPRTGGYSGTEAFF.